The next 18 T cell receptor beta chains were all read from a single sample in a study of PD-L1 blockade in urothelial cancer. Indicated time point: pretreatment peripheral blood. Repertoires were generated with immunoSEQ multiplex PCR, while TCRdb's copy carries only in-frame clones and drops some. The sample includes 58,000 or so clones, about 76% seen only once; the top ten take about 2.9%. Specimen: PBMCs, collected around atezolizumab (anti-PD-L1) treatment. The receptors stem from a man in his 70s with urothelial cancer.

The rearrangement joins TRBV5-4 to TRBJ1-4; 12 bases map to TRBD1. J lost 7 bases, V lost 4 bases, and 8 bases had no gene match. Per the germline V gene, CDR1 is SGHNT and CDR2 is YYREEE (reference sequence). This CDR3 has 16 amino acids. The DNA for the CDR3 is TGTGCCAGCAGCCGAACCGGGACAGGGGGCTTTGAAAAACTGTTTTTT. The encoded protein is CASSRTGTGGFEKLFF.

J is TRBJ1-2 and V is TRBV5-1, with D perhaps TRBD1 (5 bases). Looked up from germline, CDR1 is SGHRS and CDR2 is YFSETQ. Trimming took 0 bases from V and 4 from J, leaving 13 bases between them. The CDR3 runs to 15 residues. DNA of the CDR3: TGCGCCAGCAGCTTGGGATCAGGCGGGGGCTATGGCTACACCTTC. This codes for CASSLGSGGGYGYTF.

V and J are TRBV4-1 and TRBJ2-7, with D possibly being TRBD2 (6 bases). Trimming cost V 1 base and J 3 bases, with 13 bases left between them. This CDR3 has 15 residues. Looked up from germline, CDR1 is MGHRA and CDR2 is YSYEKL. In DNA, the CDR3 is TGCGCCAGCAGCCAAGGAGTCGCGGGGATCTACGAGCAGTACTTC. Translated: CASSQGVAGIYEQYF.

In its sample, this clone was seen a few times. The V call is TRBV4-1, the J call TRBJ1-2; 8 nucleotides match TRBD1. V trimming: 1 base; J trimming: 5 bases; junction bases outside the gene matches: 6. Per germline, CDR1 MGHRA and CDR2 YSYEKL. The CDR3 has 15 residues. CDR3 bases: TGCGCCAGCAGCCAAGCGCGGGGACAGGATTATGGCTACACCTTC. Its translation: CASSQARGQDYGYTF.

V is TRBV11-3 and J is TRBJ2-2, with D perhaps TRBD1 (6 bases). V gave up 5 bases and J gave up 6 bases, with 10 bases separating them. The germline V gene encodes CDR1 SGHNT and CDR2 YENEEA. The CDR3 covers 13 residues. CDR3 in DNA: TGTGCCAGCAGCCTAGGACAGTCCGGGGAGCTGTTTTTT. It codes for CASSLGQSGELFF.

This clone was counted only a few times. This chain joins TRBV19 and TRBJ1-5; possible D gene TRBD1, 6 bases. Germline loops: CDR1 LNHDA, CDR2 SQIVND (reference sequence). V lost 3 bases and J 2 bases, leaving 11 bases between the germline ends. This CDR3 has 15 amino acids. This CDR3 is CASSMQGPGNQPQHF. In nucleotides, the CDR3 is TGTGCCAGTAGTATGCAGGGGCCAGGCAATCAGCCCCAGCATTTT.

The V and J genes are TRBV11-2 and TRBJ2-3, with TRBD1 matching 11 bases. J lost 2 bases, V lost 5 bases, and 9 bases had no gene match. This CDR3 spans 17 amino acids. Germline CDR1 SGHAT, CDR2 FQNNGV. CDR3 nucleotides: TGTGCCAGCAGCCTAACGGGCGGACAGGGGGCCACAGATACGCAGTATTTT. The encoded protein is CASSLTGGQGATDTQYF.

The chain has TRBV4-1 and TRBJ2-6; 8 bases agree with TRBD1. With 4 bases clipped from V and 0 bases from J, the junction kept 8 bases outside the gene matches. CDR1 is MGHRA and CDR2 is YSYEKL in the germline V gene. This CDR3 comprises 18 residues. This chain's CDR3 is CASSPIQGGPSGANVLTF. Written as DNA, the CDR3 is TGCGCCAGCAGCCCAATACAGGGGGGCCCCTCTGGGGCCAACGTCCTGACTTTC.

V and J are TRBV5-1 and TRBJ2-3, with a tentative D call TRBD1 (6 bases). This CDR3 contains 15 residues. The germline V gene encodes CDR1 SGHRS and CDR2 YFSETQ. V was clipped by 4 bases and J by 0 bases, with 12 bases between them. CDR3 protein: CASSVGDTSTDTQYF. In DNA form, the CDR3 reads TGCGCCAGCAGCGTTGGGGACACGAGCACAGATACGCAGTATTTT.

This rearrangement joins TRBV5-4 to TRBJ2-3, with TRBD1 as a possible D gene (6 bases). Trimming stripped 1 base from V and 0 bases from J, with 12 bases between. CDR3 size: 16 residues. Germline V gene sequence: CDR1 SGHNT, CDR2 YYREEE (reference sequence). The CDR3 DNA follows: TGTGCCAGCAGCTTGAGGACAGTCCCTAGCACAGATACGCAGTATTTT. Translation: CASSLRTVPSTDTQYF. The full variable domain, completed using reference TRBV5-4 and TRBJ2-3, is ETGVTQSPTHLIKTRGQQVTLRCSSQSGHNTVSWYQQALGQGPQFIFQYYREEENGRGNFPPRFSGLQFPNYSSELNVNALELDDSALYLCASSLRTVPSTDTQYFGPGTRLTVL.

Only one count was recorded for this clone. V usage is TRBV29-1 and J usage is TRBJ2-1, with D possibly being TRBD1 (5 bases). The CDR3 spans 13 residues. The V gene lost 4 bases and the J gene lost 2 bases, with 9 bases spanning the gap. Germline-derived CDR1 and CDR2 are SQVTM and ANQGSEA. CDR3 in DNA: TGCAGCGTTGCAGAACAGGCCTACAATGAGCAGTTCTTC. Amino acid sequence: CSVAEQAYNEQFF.

This chain joins TRBV6-1 and TRBJ1-2, with 7 bases aligning to TRBD1. V shed 2 bases and J 8 bases; nucleotides not matched to a gene: 14. The CDR3 is 16 amino acids. Germline V gives CDR1 MNHNS, CDR2 SASEGT. The CDR3 DNA sequence: TGTGCCAGCAGTGAATTGGGGGACAGACCTCTATGGGGCTACACCTTC. Encoded protein: CASSELGDRPLWGYTF.

This clone was seen more than once but under ten times. The chain carries TRBV7-2 and TRBJ1-5; D is possibly TRBD1 (6 bases). Germline values: CDR1 SGHTA, CDR2 FQGNSA. The CDR3 extends over 15 amino acids. V dropped 2 bases and J dropped 2 bases, with 10 bases sitting between them. CDR3 DNA sequence: TGTGCCAGCAGCTTAATTTCAGGGGGCAATCAGCCCCAGCATTTT. This gives the protein CASSLISGGNQPQHF.

The V and J genes are TRBV29-1 and TRBJ2-1, with 7 bases identical to TRBD2. V gave up 4 bases and J gave up 4 bases; unmatched junction bases: 10. CDR1 is SQVTM and CDR2 is ANQGSEA in the germline V gene. This CDR3 is 15 amino acids long. The CDR3 loop reads CSVAFRLAAYNEQFF. DNA for the CDR3: TGCAGCGTTGCTTTCAGGCTAGCGGCTTACAATGAGCAGTTCTTC.

J is TRBJ2-3 and V is TRBV28; TRBD1 matches 8 bases. After removal of 3 bases from V and 4 bases from J, the junction contained 9 bases not matched to a gene. The CDR3 is 16 amino acids. Germline values: CDR1 MDHEN, CDR2 SYDVKM. The CDR3 reads CASSFQPGTGADTQYF. The CDR3 coding sequence is TGTGCCAGCAGTTTCCAACCCGGGACAGGAGCAGATACGCAGTATTTT.

This chain joins TRBV12-5 and TRBJ2-1, with a weak D call TRBD2 (5 bases). The CDR3 covers 14 residues. V gave up 6 bases and J gave up 1 base, with 10 bases separating them. The germline V gene encodes CDR1 LGHNT and CDR2 FRNRAP. CDR3 DNA: TGTGCTAGTGGAGAGAGCGGATCCTACAATGAGCAGTTCTTC. This sequence encodes CASGESGSYNEQFF.

By sample share, this clone is medium-sized. The same CDR3 arises from other DNA sequences in this sample as well. The CDR3: CASRGGGFYNEQFF. CDR3 sequence (DNA): TGTGCCAGCAGGGGTGGCGGGTTCTACAATGAGCAGTTCTTC. The rearrangement links TRBV7-8 to TRBJ2-1; a possible D gene is TRBD2 (5 bases). The CDR3 has 14 residues. Between the trimmed V and J ends, which lost 6 bases and 3 bases, there was a span of 12 bases. Germline V gene data show CDR1 as SGHVS and CDR2 as FQNEAQ.

This chain joins TRBV4-1 and TRBJ2-5, with D perhaps TRBD2 (6 bases). Deletions cut 0 bases from V and 1 base from J, with 9 bases between. The CDR3 sequence is 15 residues long. The germline V gene encodes CDR1 MGHRA and CDR2 YSYEKL. This CDR3 is CASSQDRTTQETQYF. The CDR3 DNA sequence: TGCGCCAGCAGCCAAGATAGGACTACCCAAGAGACCCAGTACTTC.